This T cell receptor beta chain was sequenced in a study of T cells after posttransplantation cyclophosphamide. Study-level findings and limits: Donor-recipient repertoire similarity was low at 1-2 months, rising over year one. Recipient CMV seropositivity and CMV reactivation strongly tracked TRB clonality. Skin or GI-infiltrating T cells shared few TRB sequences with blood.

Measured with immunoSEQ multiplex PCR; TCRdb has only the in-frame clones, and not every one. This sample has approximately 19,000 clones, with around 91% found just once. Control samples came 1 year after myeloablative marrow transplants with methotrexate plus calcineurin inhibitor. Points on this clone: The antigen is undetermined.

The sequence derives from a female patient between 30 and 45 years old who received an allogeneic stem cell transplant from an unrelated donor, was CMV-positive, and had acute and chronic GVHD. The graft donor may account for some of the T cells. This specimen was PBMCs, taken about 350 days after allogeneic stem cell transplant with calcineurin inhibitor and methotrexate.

CDR3 DNA: TGTGCCAGCACCCGCAGGGAAGGTACGCAGTATTTT. This encodes CASTRREGTQYF. The chain is built from TRBV13 and TRBJ2-3; weak D call: TRBD1 (5 bases). The V gene's germline CDR1 is PRHDT and CDR2 FYEKMQ (reference sequence). CDR3 length: 12 residues. V gave up 7 bases and J gave up 8 bases, with 13 bases separating them.